Listed below are T cell receptor beta chains from one sample, sequenced in a study of blood T cell repertoires in COVID-19. This table comes from immunoSEQ multiplex PCR, and its TCRdb copy is limited to in-frame clones, with some not included. The sample has some 180,000 clones; approximately 80% are singletons. Material: peripheral blood. The source is a middle-aged woman with COVID-19, enrolled during active disease. The CDR3 runs from the conserved cysteine through the conserved F or W. The D gene is left open where the match is weak. The size field is filled for only some rows; it gives once, few, many or a size class.

DNA	CDR3	size	V	J	D
TGTGCCAGTTCGGAGGTGACTGGAAACACCATATATTTT	CASSEVTGNTIYF	NA	TRBV12-3/TRBV12-4	TRBJ1-3	NA
TGTGCCAGCAGCTTGCGCTTAGACAATGAGCAGTTCTTC	CASSLRLDNEQFF	NA	TRBV5-6	TRBJ2-1	NA
TGTGCCAGCAGCTACCGGGACAGCTACGAGCAGTACTTC	CASSYRDSYEQYF	once	TRBV7-2	TRBJ2-7	TRBD1
TGTGCCAGCAGCCCTCTTGGACAGCAAAGGCAGGGCTACACCTTC	CASSPLGQQRQGYTF	NA	TRBV11-2	TRBJ1-2	NA
TGTGCCACCCTAGGGTACAGGGGGGCCGGTTTTCAGACGAGAACTTACGAGCAGTACTTC	CATLGYRGAGFQTRTYEQYF	NA	TRBV2	TRBJ2-7	TRBD1
TGTGCCAGCAGTGTGACTCACCTCAGAACCCAAGAGACCCAGTACTTC	CASSVTHLRTQETQYF	NA	TRBV5-5	TRBJ2-5	NA
TGCGCCAGCATGAGGACAGTCCCCGCCTACGAGCAGTACTTC	CASMRTVPAYEQYF	few	TRBV5-1	TRBJ2-7	NA
TGCGCCAGCAGCTTGGTGGACAGGACTGAAGCTTTCTTT	CASSLVDRTEAFF	NA	TRBV5-1	TRBJ1-1	TRBD1
TGTGCCAGCAGTTTAAGGGGGTTCGACGAGCAGTACTTC	CASSLRGFDEQYF	NA	TRBV28	TRBJ2-7	NA
TGTGCCAGCAGCCCCGGGACTAGCGGGAGGTGGGCTAGCACAGATACGCAGTATTTT	CASSPGTSGRWASTDTQYF	NA	TRBV5-4	TRBJ2-3	TRBD2
TGTGCCAGCAGTACCGGGACAGGTGGCATTCAGTACTTC	CASSTGTGGIQYF	NA	TRBV6-5	TRBJ2-4	TRBD1
TGTGCCAGCAGCGTAGCTAGCGGGGTCTACAATGAGCAGTTCTTC	CASSVASGVYNEQFF	NA	TRBV9	TRBJ2-1	TRBD2
TGCGCCAGCAGGGAGGCTAGCGGGAAGTTCTACGAGCAGTACTTC	CASREASGKFYEQYF	NA	TRBV10-1	TRBJ2-7	TRBD2
TGTGCCAGTAACCCCGGGACAGAGAACACTGAAGCTTTCTTT	CASNPGTENTEAFF	NA	TRBV19	TRBJ1-1	TRBD1
TGTGCCAGCGGGAACGGGGACTTTTTTAGGTCACCCCTCCACTTT	CASGNGDFFRSPLHF	NA	TRBV27	TRBJ1-6	NA
TGTGCCAGTAGTCTAATAGCTGTGGGTACCGGGGAGCTGTTTTTT	CASSLIAVGTGELFF	NA	TRBV19	TRBJ2-2	NA
TGTGCCAGCAGTTTCCGGACAGGCGGGGCTGAAGCTTTCTTT	CASSFRTGGAEAFF	NA	TRBV28	TRBJ1-1	TRBD1
TGTGCCAGTAGTTCCCTCCCGCCGACACCCTTTCGTCAGGACTTC	CASSSLPPTPFRQDF	NA	TRBV19	TRBJ2-4	NA
TGTGCCAGCTCACCACCGGGGCGCCTCACGAGTAATGGCTACACCTTC	CASSPPGRLTSNGYTF	NA	TRBV18	TRBJ1-2	NA
TGTGCCAGCAGCTCTGCGGGAGGTCCTTCCTACAATGAGCAGTTCTTC	CASSSAGGPSYNEQFF	NA	TRBV13	TRBJ2-1	TRBD2
TGCGCCAGCAGCTTGGGACAGACGGCAAGCGCGCAGTATTTT	CASSLGQTASAQYF	NA	TRBV5-1	TRBJ2-3	NA
TGTGCCACCGGTGGGGTGGGGGCCGGATCCCAAGAGACCCAGTACTTC	CATGGVGAGSQETQYF	NA	TRBV24-1	TRBJ2-5	NA
TGTGCCAGCAGCTTAAAGGGGTTTGGGAACACTGAAGCTTTCTTT	CASSLKGFGNTEAFF	few	TRBV11-2	TRBJ1-1	NA
TGTGCCCCAGGCAGGTATGGGTCGACAGATACGCAGTATTTT	CAPGRYGSTDTQYF	NA	TRBV5-6	TRBJ2-3	NA
TGTGCCAGCAGAGAAGCCGGGACCGGGGAGGGAGGACCCCTCCACTTT	CASREAGTGEGGPLHF	NA	TRBV14	TRBJ1-6	NA
TGTGCCAGCTCAATGGATTCAGGGGGATACAACACCATATATTTT	CASSMDSGGYNTIYF	NA	TRBV18	TRBJ1-3	TRBD1
TGTGCCAGCAGCGTAGATGGCGGATCAAGCTCCTACGAGCAGTACTTC	CASSVDGGSSSYEQYF	NA	TRBV9	TRBJ2-7	NA
TGTGCCAGCAGTTTTCAGGGCAATGAGCAGTTCTTC	CASSFQGNEQFF	NA	TRBV27	TRBJ2-1	NA
TGTGCCAGCAGTGAAGCGCTGGGACAGGGAGATACGCAGTATTTT	CASSEALGQGDTQYF	NA	TRBV6-1	TRBJ2-3	TRBD1
TGTGCCAGCAGTGAATTCCCCGGAGGCGGTTCCAATGAGCAGTTCTTC	CASSEFPGGGSNEQFF	NA	TRBV6-1	TRBJ2-1	NA
TGTGCCAGCTCATCCCGGACAGGGCCCAACTATGGCTACACCTTC	CASSSRTGPNYGYTF	NA	TRBV18	TRBJ1-2	TRBD1
TGCAGCGTTGCCGGGGGGCTCGACGAGCAGTACTTC	CSVAGGLDEQYF	once	TRBV29-1	TRBJ2-7	NA
TGTGCCAGCAGTTTATTGGGACAGGGATACGAAAAACTGTTTTTT	CASSLLGQGYEKLFF	NA	TRBV27	TRBJ1-4	TRBD1
TGTGCCAGCTCACCACGCGGGAGGATCGACGAGCAGTACTTC	CASSPRGRIDEQYF	NA	TRBV18	TRBJ2-7	TRBD2
TGTGCCAGCAGTGATAGGGGTGTGGTAGCTTTCTTT	CASSDRGVVAFF	once	TRBV25-1	TRBJ1-1	NA
TGTGCCAGCAGCTCGACCAGCGGGGCTTTGATCGGCTACACCTTC	CASSSTSGALIGYTF	NA	TRBV6-6	TRBJ1-2	NA
TGTGCCAGCAGTTCTTCTAGCTACGACGAGCAGTACTTC	CASSSSSYDEQYF	NA	TRBV6-5	TRBJ2-7	NA
TGTGCCAGCAGTGAAACAGGGAGCAATCAGCCCCAGCATTTT	CASSETGSNQPQHF	NA	TRBV6-1	TRBJ1-5	NA
TGTGCCAGCAGCCAACCGGGACTAGCTCTCGAGCAGTACTTC	CASSQPGLALEQYF	NA	TRBV7-8	TRBJ2-7	TRBD2
TGTGCCAGCACCGGGACAGGGTTTGGTCGCTATGGCTACACCTTC	CASTGTGFGRYGYTF	NA	TRBV25-1	TRBJ1-2	TRBD1
TGTGCCAGCTCAGACTACTACGAGCAGTACTTC	CASSDYYEQYF	NA	TRBV6-5	TRBJ2-7	NA
TGTGCCAGCTGGAGTGAGAGCTCCTATAATTCACCCCTCCACTTT	CASWSESSYNSPLHF	few	TRBV21-1	TRBJ1-6	NA
TGTGCCAGCACCTTCGGACTGCACAATGAGCAGTTCTTC	CASTFGLHNEQFF	NA	TRBV12-3/TRBV12-4	TRBJ2-1	NA
TGTGCCAGCAGCCCAGGTGGGTACACTGAAGCTTTCTTT	CASSPGGYTEAFF	NA	TRBV9	TRBJ1-1	NA
TGTGCCAGCAGCCCCCGGACTAGCGGGAGGGCCAGTTCCAGGGAGCAGTTCTTC	CASSPRTSGRASSREQFF	NA	TRBV7-3	TRBJ2-1	TRBD2